The 14 T cell receptor beta chains below come from one sample, sequenced in a study of blood T cell repertoires in COVID-19. Here immunoSEQ multiplex PCR was the method, and the copy in TCRdb shows in-frame clones only, minus some. The repertoire holds some 120,000 clones, with 84% as singletons. Source material: peripheral blood. These TCRs come from a woman in her twenties or thirties who had recovered from COVID-19.

This chain uses TRBV12-3 or TRBV12-4 with TRBJ2-1, with no clear D. V lost 1 base and J 6 bases, leaving 7 bases between the germline ends. The CDR3 runs 13 residues. The CDR3 DNA sequence: TGTGCCAGCAGTTTAGGACAATTCAATGAGCAGTTCTTC. Encoded protein: CASSLGQFNEQFF.

The V gene is TRBV5-6, the J gene TRBJ2-5; 7 bases map to TRBD2. The germline gives CDR1 SGHDT, CDR2 YYEEEE. The J segment lost 1 base and the V segment lost 3 bases, leaving 9 bases of the junction unmatched. The CDR3 spans 16 residues. CDR3 amino acids: CASSSTGGGIQETQYF. The CDR3, as DNA: TGTGCCAGCAGCTCGACTGGGGGGGGAATCCAAGAGACCCAGTACTTC. The full variable domain, in which reference TRBV5-6 and TRBJ2-5 provide the parts outside the CDR3, is DAGVTQSPTHLIKTRGQQVTLRCSPKSGHDTVSWYQQALGQGPQFIFQYYEEEERQRGNFPDRFSGHQFPNYSSELNVNALLLGDSALYLCASSSTGGGIQETQYFGPGTRLLVL.

The rearrangement uses TRBV11-2 and TRBJ1-3; no reliable D call. Germline CDR1 SGHAT, CDR2 FQNNGV. The V and J ends lost 3 bases and 0 bases respectively, with 3 bases between them. This CDR3 contains 13 residues. The CDR3 loop is CASSFSSGNTIYF. CDR3 DNA sequence: TGTGCCAGCAGCTTCAGCTCTGGAAACACCATATATTTT. The whole variable domain, remainder taken from reference TRBV11-2 and TRBJ1-3, is EAGVAQSPRYKIIEKRQSVAFWCNPISGHATLYWYQQILGQGPKLLIQFQNNGVVDDSQLPKDRFSAERLKGVDSTLKIQPAKLEDSAVYLCASSFSSGNTIYFGEGSWLTVV.

V is TRBV7-3 and J is TRBJ2-5; TRBD1 agrees at 11 bases. This CDR3 region has 20 residues. The V segment lost 2 bases and the J segment 4 bases; nucleotides outside the gene matches: 18. The V gene's germline CDR1 is SGHTA and CDR2 FQGTGA. The DNA of the CDR3 is TGTGCCAGCAGCTTACTCGGTCAATCCGGGACAGGGGGTGAAAGAGAGACCCAGTACTTC. Translation gives CASSLLGQSGTGGERETQYF.

Only a few counts were recorded for this clone. The chain is built from TRBV19 and TRBJ1-2; 7 nucleotides match TRBD1. The CDR3 has 13 amino acids. Unmatched junction bases numbered 2, after V lost 3 bases and J lost 4 bases. Looked up from germline, CDR1 is LNHDA and CDR2 is SQIVND (reference sequence). The DNA of the CDR3 is TGTGCCAGTAGTATGAACAGGGGCTATGGCTACACCTTC. Residues: CASSMNRGYGYTF.

The rearrangement uses TRBV13 and TRBJ2-7; 12 bases line up with TRBD2. Germline CDR1 PRHDT, CDR2 FYEKMQ (reference sequence). The CDR3 is 16 amino acids. With 4 bases clipped from V and 1 base from J, the junction kept 5 bases outside the gene matches. The CDR3 coding sequence is TGTGCCAGCAGCTCGAGAGGGACTAGCGGGTCCTACGAGCAGTACTTC. Its protein is CASSSRGTSGSYEQYF.

The chain combines TRBV6-1 with TRBJ2-7; D may be TRBD2 (5 bases). The V and J ends lost 6 bases and 0 bases respectively, with 12 bases between them. The CDR3 is 14 amino acids. Germline CDR1 reads MNHNS; CDR2 reads SASEGT. The CDR3 nucleotides read TGTGCCAGCAGCCAGGACTTGTCCTCCTACGAGCAGTACTTC. As protein: CASSQDLSSYEQYF.

This chain joins TRBV7-6 and TRBJ1-4, with D perhaps matching TRBD1 (5 bases). The CDR3 runs to 14 residues. CDR1 is SGHVS, CDR2 FNYEAQ, per germline. V lost 4 bases to trimming and J lost 3 bases, with 9 bases between them. The CDR3 DNA follows: TGTGCCAGCAGCTCGGGGGTTTCTAATGAAAAACTGTTTTTT. Amino acids: CASSSGVSNEKLFF.

This chain links TRBV4-2 with TRBJ2-7, with 9 positions matching TRBD2. With V trimmed by 2 bases and J by 6 bases, 14 bases remained unmatched. This CDR3 spans 17 amino acids. From germline, CDR1 is LGHNA and CDR2 YNFKEQ. DNA for the CDR3: TGTGCCAGCAGCCAACACCACTTAGCGGGAGTGAGAGGCGAGCAGTACTTC. Translation: CASSQHHLAGVRGEQYF.

The chain couples TRBV12-3 or TRBV12-4 to TRBJ1-2; D is uncertain. V lost 6 bases and J lost 4, with 9 bases in between. This CDR3 has 12 residues. For the CDR3, the DNA is TGTGCCAGCAGCCCAAACTCCTATGGCTACACCTTC. Its protein is CASSPNSYGYTF.

The genes are TRBV4-1 and TRBJ2-5; D uncertain. Trimming removed 2 bases at V and 2 bases at J, with 15 bases between. CDR3 length: 16 residues. CDR1 is MGHRA and CDR2 is YSYEKL in the germline V gene. The CDR3 spells CASSQMRPPGQETQYF. The CDR3 region has the DNA TGCGCCAGCAGCCAAATGCGGCCCCCCGGGCAAGAGACCCAGTACTTC.

This clone was seen a handful of times. The rearrangement joins TRBV2 to TRBJ2-1, with D perhaps TRBD1 (5 bases). Germline V gene lookup returns CDR1 SNHLY and CDR2 FYNNEI. The V end was cut by 5 bases, the J end by 5 bases, with 13 bases between. The CDR3 has 14 residues. The CDR3 reads CASSPGSHNNEQFF. In DNA form, the CDR3 reads TGTGCCAGCAGTCCAGGGTCTCACAACAATGAGCAGTTCTTC. The full variable domain, its missing parts supplied by reference TRBV2 and TRBJ2-1, is EPEVTQTPSHQVTQMGQEVILRCVPISNHLYFYWYRQILGQKVEFLVSFYNNEISEKSEIFDDQFSVERPDGSNFTLKIRSTKLEDSAMYFCASSPGSHNNEQFFGPGTRLTVL.

Points on this clone: The germline gene is not matched at one end of the junction; a read error may be the cause. The chain joins TRBV7-7 to TRBJ2-5; 10 nucleotides agree with TRBD2. This CDR3 is built from 16 residues. Germline CDR1 is SSHAT and CDR2 is FNYEAQ (reference sequence). CDR3 sequence: CASSLVLAGARETQYF. As DNA, the CDR3 is TGTGCTAGCAGCTTAGTTCTAGCGGGGGCCCGAGAGACCCAGTACTTC. Looking up the rest from reference TRBV7-7 and TRBJ2-5 gives the full variable domain: GAGVSQSPRYKVTKRGQDVTLRCDPISSHATLYWYQQALGQGPEFLTYFNYEAQPDKSGLPSDRFSAERPEGSISTLTIQRTEQRDSAMYRCASSLVLAGARETQYFGPGTRLLVL.

This clone has only one observation. This sequence joins TRBV2 and TRBJ2-7, with 14 bases identical to TRBD2. V shed 6 bases and J 6 bases; nucleotides not matched to a gene: 7. This CDR3 is built from 15 residues. Per the germline V gene, CDR1 is SNHLY and CDR2 is FYNNEI. The CDR3 DNA follows: TGTGCCAGCAGGGGAGGACTAGCGGGAGGTATCGAGCAGTACTTC. Its protein is CASRGGLAGGIEQYF.